The 5 T cell receptor beta chains below were found in one sample sequenced in a study of long-term antiretroviral therapy in people with HIV. A v3.0 immunoSEQ assay was performed at survey level. Generated by immunoSEQ multiplex PCR, the TCRdb table keeps only in-frame clones and is missing some. The sample lists about 30,000 clones, 85% occurring once. This specimen consisted of unsorted PBMCs, obtained roughly 2.8 years before starting antiretroviral therapy. These TCRs come from a woman in her twenties or thirties with HIV.

The J gene is TRBJ1-1, the V gene TRBV28, with D unresolved. CDR1 MDHEN and CDR2 SYDVKM come from the germline V gene. This CDR3 spans 11 amino acids. Trimming pared 7 bases from V and 0 bases from J, leaving 3 bases between. CDR3 in amino acids: CASTMNTEAFF. The CDR3 bases are TGTGCCAGCACGATGAACACTGAAGCTTTCTTT.

This chain connects TRBV2 to TRBJ1-5; no definite D call. This CDR3 spans 14 amino acids. Trimming cost V 1 base and J 7 bases, with 11 bases left between them. Germline CDR1 reads SNHLY; CDR2 reads FYNNEI. In nucleotides, the CDR3 is TGTGCCAGCAGTGAAGGGGAGAAGGGACAGCCCCAGCATTTT. It specifies CASSEGEKGQPQHF.

The chain is built from TRBV19 and TRBJ1-1; D gene uncertain. The length of the CDR3 is 13 residues. Germline V gene lookup returns CDR1 LNHDA and CDR2 SQIVND (reference sequence). V was pared by 2 bases and J by 6 bases, with 10 bases between. The CDR3 loop reads CASSISRSAEAFF. The CDR3 coding sequence is TGTGCCAGTAGTATATCGCGGTCGGCTGAAGCTTTCTTT.

This clone appeared once. The rearrangement uses TRBV7-2 and TRBJ1-2; 8 bases fit TRBD1. J lost 0 bases, V lost 4 bases, and 4 bases had no gene match. Germline assignment: CDR1 SGHTA and CDR2 FQGNSA. The CDR3 is 15 residues long. For the CDR3, the DNA is TGTGCCAGCAGCTATGACAGGGGAGCTAACTATGGCTACACCTTC. Amino acids: CASSYDRGANYGYTF.

The chain is built from TRBV14 and TRBJ2-3, with D tentatively TRBD1 or TRBD2 (6 bases each). From germline, CDR1 is SGHDN and CDR2 FVKESK. This CDR3 contains 17 residues. Between the trimmed V and J ends, which lost 4 bases and 3 bases, there was a span of 20 bases. CDR3: CASSRRGGGGITDTQYF. The CDR3 bases are TGTGCCAGCAGCCGACGAGGAGGAGGGGGGATTACAGATACGCAGTATTTT.